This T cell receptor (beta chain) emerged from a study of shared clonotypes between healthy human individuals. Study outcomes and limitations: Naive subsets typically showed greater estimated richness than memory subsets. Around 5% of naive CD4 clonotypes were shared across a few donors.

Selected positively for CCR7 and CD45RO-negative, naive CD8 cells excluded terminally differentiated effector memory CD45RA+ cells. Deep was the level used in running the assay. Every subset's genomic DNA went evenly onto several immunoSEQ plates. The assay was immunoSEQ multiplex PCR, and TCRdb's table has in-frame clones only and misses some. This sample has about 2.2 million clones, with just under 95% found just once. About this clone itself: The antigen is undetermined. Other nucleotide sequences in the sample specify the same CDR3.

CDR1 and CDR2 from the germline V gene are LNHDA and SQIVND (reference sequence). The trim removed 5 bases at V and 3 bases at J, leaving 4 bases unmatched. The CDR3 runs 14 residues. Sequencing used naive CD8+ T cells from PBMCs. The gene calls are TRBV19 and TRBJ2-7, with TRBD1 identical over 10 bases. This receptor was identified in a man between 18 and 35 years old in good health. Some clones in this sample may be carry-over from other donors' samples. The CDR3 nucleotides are TGTGCCAGTAGTCCCCGGGACAGGGGCTACGAGCAGTACTTC. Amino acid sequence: CASSPRDRGYEQYF.